This TCR beta chain was identified during a study of post-analysis software for immune sequencing data. Study overall: Some patients lacked subtype; others had relapsing-remitting, secondary progressive or progressive-relapsing disease. Overall study findings and caveats: Among multiple sclerosis patients, normalized Chao1 diversity was significantly below that of controls. Samples made in the same batch grouped tightly together by F measure.

Libraries were made from TCR beta cDNA, and they carried unique molecular identifiers. Once roughly 0.85 to 11 million T cells were used, about 490,000 cDNA molecules resulted. TCRdb itself ran the PCR reads through MiXCR, one entry per CDR3 protein. This table has 380,000 or so distinct CDR3 sequences, approximately 38% appearing once. Concerning this clonotype itself: What it recognizes is unknown.

Specimen: blood. This receptor was taken from a girl aged 5 to 17 with multiple sclerosis.

CDR3 loop: CASSNLADSREQYF. The CDR3 nucleotides read TGTGCCAGCAGCAATCTAGCGGATTCCCGCGAGCAGTACTTC. The chain is built from TRBV7-9 and TRBJ2-7, with 7 bases identical to TRBD2. J lost 6 bases, V lost 5 bases, and 10 bases had no gene match. Looked up from germline, CDR1 is SEHNR and CDR2 is FQNEAQ (reference sequence). The CDR3 extends over 14 amino acids.